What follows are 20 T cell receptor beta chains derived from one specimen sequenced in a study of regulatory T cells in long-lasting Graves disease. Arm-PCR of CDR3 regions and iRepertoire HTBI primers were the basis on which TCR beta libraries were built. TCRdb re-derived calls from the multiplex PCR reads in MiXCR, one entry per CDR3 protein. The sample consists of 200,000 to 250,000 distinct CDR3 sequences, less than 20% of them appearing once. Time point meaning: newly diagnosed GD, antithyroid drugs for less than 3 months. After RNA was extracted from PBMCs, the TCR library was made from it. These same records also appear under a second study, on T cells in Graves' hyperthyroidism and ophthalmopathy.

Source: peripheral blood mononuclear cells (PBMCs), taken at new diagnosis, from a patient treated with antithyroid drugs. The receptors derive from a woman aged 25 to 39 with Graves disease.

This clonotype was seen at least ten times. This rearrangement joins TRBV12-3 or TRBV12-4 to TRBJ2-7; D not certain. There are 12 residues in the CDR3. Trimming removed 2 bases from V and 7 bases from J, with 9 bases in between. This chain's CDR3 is CASSLPPNEQYF. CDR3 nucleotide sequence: TGTGCCAGCAGTTTACCGCCGAATGAGCAGTACTTC.

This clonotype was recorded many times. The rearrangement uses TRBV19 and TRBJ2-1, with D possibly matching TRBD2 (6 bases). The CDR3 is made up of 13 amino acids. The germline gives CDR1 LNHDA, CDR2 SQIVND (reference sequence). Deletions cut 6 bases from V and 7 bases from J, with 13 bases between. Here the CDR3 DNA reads TGTGCCAGTAGATTCGGGAGTGCAAATGAGCAGTTCTTC. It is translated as CASRFGSANEQFF. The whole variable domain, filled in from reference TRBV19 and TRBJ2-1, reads DGGITQSPKYLFRKEGQNVTLSCEQNLNHDAMYWYRQDPGQGLRLIYYSQIVNDFQKGDIAEGYSVSREKKESFPLTVTSAQKNPTAFYLCASRFGSANEQFFGPGTRLTVL.

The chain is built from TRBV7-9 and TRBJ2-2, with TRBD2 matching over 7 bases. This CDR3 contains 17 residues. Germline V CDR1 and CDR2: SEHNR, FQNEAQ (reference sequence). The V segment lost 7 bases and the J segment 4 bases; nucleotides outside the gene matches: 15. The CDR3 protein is CASTTSPGRESTGELFF. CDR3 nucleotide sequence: TGTGCCAGCACCACCTCTCCGGGGAGGGAATCCACCGGGGAGCTGTTTTTT.

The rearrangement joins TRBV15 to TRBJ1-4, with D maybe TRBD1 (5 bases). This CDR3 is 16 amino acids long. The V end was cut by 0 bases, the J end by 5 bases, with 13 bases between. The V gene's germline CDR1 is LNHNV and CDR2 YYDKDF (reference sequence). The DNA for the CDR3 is TGTGCCACCAGCAGAGATGCCAGGGCCCTAAATGAAAAACTGTTTTTT. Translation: CATSRDARALNEKLFF.

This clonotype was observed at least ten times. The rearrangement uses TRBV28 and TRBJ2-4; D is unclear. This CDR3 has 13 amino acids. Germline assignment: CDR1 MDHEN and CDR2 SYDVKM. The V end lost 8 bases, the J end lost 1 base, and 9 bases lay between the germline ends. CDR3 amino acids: CASVARAKNIQYF. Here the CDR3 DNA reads TGTGCCAGCGTCGCGCGGGCCAAAAACATTCAGTACTTC.

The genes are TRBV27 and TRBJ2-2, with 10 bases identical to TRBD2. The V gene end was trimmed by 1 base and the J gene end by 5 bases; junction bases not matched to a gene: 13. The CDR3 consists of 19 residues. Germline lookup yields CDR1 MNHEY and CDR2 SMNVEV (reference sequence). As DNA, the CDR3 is TGTGCCAGCAGTTTATTAGGGGGGGCTAGCGGGAGTGATACCGGGGAGCTGTTTTTT. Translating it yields CASSLLGGASGSDTGELFF.

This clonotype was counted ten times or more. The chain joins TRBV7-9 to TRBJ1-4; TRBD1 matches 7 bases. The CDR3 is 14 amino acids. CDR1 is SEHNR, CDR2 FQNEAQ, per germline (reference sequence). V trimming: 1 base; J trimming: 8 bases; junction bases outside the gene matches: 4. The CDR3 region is CASSLVGGLEKLFF. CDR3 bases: TGTGCCAGCAGCTTAGTAGGGGGCTTGGAAAAACTGTTTTTT.

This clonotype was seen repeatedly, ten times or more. The CDR3 region is CASMGLAGVHQYF. CDR3 nucleotide sequence: TGTGCCAGCATGGGACTAGCGGGGGTTCACCAGTACTTC. The rearrangement uses TRBV6-2 or TRBV6-3 and TRBJ2-5; 14 positions match TRBD2. The J segment lost 10 bases and the V segment lost 7 bases, leaving 5 bases of the junction unmatched. This CDR3 has 13 residues. Germline CDR1 is MNHEY and CDR2 is SVGEGT.

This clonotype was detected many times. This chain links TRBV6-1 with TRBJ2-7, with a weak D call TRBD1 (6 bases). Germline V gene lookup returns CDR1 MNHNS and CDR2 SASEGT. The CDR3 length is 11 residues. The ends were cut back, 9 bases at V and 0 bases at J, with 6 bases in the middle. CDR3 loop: CARDSSYEQYF. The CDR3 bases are TGTGCCAGGGACAGCTCCTACGAGCAGTACTTC.

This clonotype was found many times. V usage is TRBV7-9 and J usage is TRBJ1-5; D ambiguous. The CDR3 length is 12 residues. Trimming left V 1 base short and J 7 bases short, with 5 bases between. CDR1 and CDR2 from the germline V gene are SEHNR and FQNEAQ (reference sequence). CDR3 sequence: CASSLGGQPQHF. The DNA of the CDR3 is TGTGCCAGCAGCTTAGGGGGACAGCCCCAGCATTTT.

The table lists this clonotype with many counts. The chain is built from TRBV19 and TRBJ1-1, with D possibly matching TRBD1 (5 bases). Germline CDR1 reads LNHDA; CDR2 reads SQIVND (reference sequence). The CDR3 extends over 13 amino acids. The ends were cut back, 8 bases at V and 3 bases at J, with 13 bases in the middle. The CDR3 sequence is CASGHPWDTEAFF. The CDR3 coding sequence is TGTGCCAGTGGACACCCTTGGGACACTGAAGCTTTCTTT.

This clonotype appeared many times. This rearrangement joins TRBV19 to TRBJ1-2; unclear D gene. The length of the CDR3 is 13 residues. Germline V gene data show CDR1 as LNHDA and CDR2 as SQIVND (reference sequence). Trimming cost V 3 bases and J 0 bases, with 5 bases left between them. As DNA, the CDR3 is TGTGCCAGTAGTATCACCTCTAACTATGGCTACACCTTC. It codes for CASSITSNYGYTF.

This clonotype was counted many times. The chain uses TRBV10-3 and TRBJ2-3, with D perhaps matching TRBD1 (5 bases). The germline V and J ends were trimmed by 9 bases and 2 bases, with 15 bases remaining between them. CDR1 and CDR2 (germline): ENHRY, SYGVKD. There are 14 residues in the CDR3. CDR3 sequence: CAIRGDSLTDTQYF. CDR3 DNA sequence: TGTGCCATTAGAGGTGACAGCCTCACAGATACGCAGTATTTT.

CDR3: CASSLAGTGSYNEQFF. In nucleotides, the CDR3 is TGTGCCAGCAGCTTAGCCGGGACAGGGTCCTACAATGAGCAGTTCTTC. V gene TRBV11-3 combines with J gene TRBJ2-1, with TRBD1 identical over 9 bases. V was pared by 1 base and J by 1 base, with 2 bases of the junction left unmatched. From germline, CDR1 is SGHNT and CDR2 YENEEA. The CDR3 has 16 amino acids.

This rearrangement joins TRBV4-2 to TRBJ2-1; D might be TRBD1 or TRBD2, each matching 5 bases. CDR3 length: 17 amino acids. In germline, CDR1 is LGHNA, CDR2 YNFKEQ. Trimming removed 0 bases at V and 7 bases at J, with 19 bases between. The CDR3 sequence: CASSQELMGRSLNEQFF. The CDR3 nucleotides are TGTGCCAGCAGCCAAGAATTGATGGGACGAAGCCTTAATGAGCAGTTCTTC.

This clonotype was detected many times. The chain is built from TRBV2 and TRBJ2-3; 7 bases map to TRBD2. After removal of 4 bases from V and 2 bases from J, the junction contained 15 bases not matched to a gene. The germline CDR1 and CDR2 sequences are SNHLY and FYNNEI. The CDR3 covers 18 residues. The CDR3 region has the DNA TGTGCCAGCAGTGGGCCGGTTAAGGGAGGGACGTCCACAGATACGCAGTATTTT. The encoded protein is CASSGPVKGGTSTDTQYF. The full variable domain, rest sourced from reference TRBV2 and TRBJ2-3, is EPEVTQTPSHQVTQMGQEVILRCVPISNHLYFYWYRQILGQKVEFLVSFYNNEISEKSEIFDDQFSVERPDGSNFTLKIRSTKLEDSAMYFCASSGPVKGGTSTDTQYFGPGTRLTVL.

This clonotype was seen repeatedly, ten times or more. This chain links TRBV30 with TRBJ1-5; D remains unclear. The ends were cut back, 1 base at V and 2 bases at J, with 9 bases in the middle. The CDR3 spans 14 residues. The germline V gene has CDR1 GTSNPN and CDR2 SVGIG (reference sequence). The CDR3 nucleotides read TGTGCCTGGAGTGCGGTTGGTGGCAATCAGCCCCAGCATTTT. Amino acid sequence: CAWSAVGGNQPQHF.

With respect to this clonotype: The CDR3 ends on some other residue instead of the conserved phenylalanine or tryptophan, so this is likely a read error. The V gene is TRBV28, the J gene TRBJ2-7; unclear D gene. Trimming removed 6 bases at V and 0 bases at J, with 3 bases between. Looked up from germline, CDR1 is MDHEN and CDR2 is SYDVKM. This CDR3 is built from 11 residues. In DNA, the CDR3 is TGTGCCAGCAGATTCTCCTACGAGCAGTACCTC. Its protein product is CASRFSYEQYL.

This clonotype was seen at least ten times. The CDR3 spells CATSRDREGVVNEQFF. The CDR3, as DNA: TGTGCCACCAGCAGAGATCGAGAGGGGGTGGTGAATGAGCAGTTCTTC. The chain carries TRBV15 and TRBJ2-1, with TRBD1 as a possible D gene (6 bases). CDR3 length equals 16 residues. Per germline, CDR1 LNHNV and CDR2 YYDKDF (reference sequence). V lost 0 bases and J lost 7, with 16 bases in between.

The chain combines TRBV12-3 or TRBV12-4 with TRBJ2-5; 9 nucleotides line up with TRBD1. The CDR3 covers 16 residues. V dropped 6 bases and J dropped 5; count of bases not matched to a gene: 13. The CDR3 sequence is CASSLDTGQGRETQYF. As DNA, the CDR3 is TGTGCCAGCAGCCTCGATACAGGACAGGGGCGGGAGACCCAGTACTTC.